The 14 T cell receptor beta chains below come from one sample, sequenced in a study of coeliac disease. This table comes from immunoSEQ multiplex PCR, and its TCRdb copy is limited to in-frame clones, with some not included. Of about 4,000 clones detected, 64% appear once; the ten largest clones hold around 25%. Sample: lymphocytes from the gut lamina propria. The origin of the receptors is a woman younger than 45 without celiac disease.

The V and J genes are TRBV7-9 and TRBJ2-6; 9 positions match TRBD2. This CDR3 region has 18 residues. Germline CDR1 is SEHNR and CDR2 is FQNEAQ (reference sequence). Trimming removed 5 bases from V and 0 bases from J; junction bases left unmatched: 8. This CDR3 is CASSQIAGASSGANVLTF. The CDR3 DNA follows: TGTGCCAGCAGCCAGATAGCGGGGGCGTCCTCTGGGGCCAACGTCCTGACTTTC.

Turning to this clone: An end of the junction does not agree with germline; a read error may underlie this. The V gene is TRBV6-5, the J gene TRBJ2-7; D is undetermined. The CDR3 is 13 residues long. The germline gives CDR1 MNHEY, CDR2 SVGAGI. The CDR3 nucleotides are TGTGCCAGCAGTATATTCATTTTCGCCCCGCGGCACTTC. The encoded protein is CASSIFIFAPRHF.

This sequence joins TRBV2 and TRBJ1-1; D is perhaps TRBD1 (5 bases). The V gene lost 7 bases and the J gene lost 1 base, with 13 bases spanning the gap. Germline V CDR1 and CDR2: SNHLY, FYNNEI. This CDR3 is built from 14 residues. CDR3 bases: TGTGCCAGCAATTATTTGGGGCAGAACACTGAAGCTTTCTTT. Its translation is CASNYLGQNTEAFF.

This clone occurred a few times. CDR3 coding DNA: TGTGCCAGCAGTTTCCCCCACGTCTGGACTAGCGGGGGGGCCTACGAGCAGTACTTC. The encoded protein is CASSFPHVWTSGGAYEQYF. This sequence joins TRBV28 and TRBJ2-5, with 15 bases matching TRBD2. The tail of the sequence fits TRBJ2-7 better, so the J call may be wrong. The V gene's germline CDR1 is MDHEN and CDR2 SYDVKM. The CDR3 length is 19 residues.

The chain is built from TRBV2 and TRBJ2-3; 10 bases agree with TRBD1. Trimming at V came to 3 bases and at J to 6 bases, leaving 3 bases not matched to a gene. There are 14 residues in the CDR3. Germline loops: CDR1 SNHLY, CDR2 FYNNEI. The CDR3 coding sequence is TGTGCCAGCAGTGAGAGGACAGGGGGGGATACGCAGTATTTT. This codes for CASSERTGGDTQYF.

The CDR3 spells CASSQAQEPQHF. In DNA, the CDR3 is TGTGCCAGCAGCCAAGCTCAGGAGCCCCAGCATTTT. The V and J genes are TRBV11-2 and TRBJ1-5; D is unclear. Germline assignment: CDR1 SGHAT and CDR2 FQNNGV. Trimming cost V 5 bases and J 8 bases, with 10 bases left between them. CDR3 size: 12 residues. Filled out from reference TRBV11-2 and TRBJ1-5, the complete variable domain reads EAGVAQSPRYKIIEKRQSVAFWCNPISGHATLYWYQQILGQGPKLLIQFQNNGVVDDSQLPKDRFSAERLKGVDSTLKIQPAKLEDSAVYLCASSQAQEPQHFGDGTRLSIL.

This clone was detected a few times. The chain joins TRBV6-5 to TRBJ1-2; TRBD1 matches 7 bases. From germline, CDR1 is MNHEY and CDR2 SVGAGI. The J segment lost 6 bases and the V segment lost 4 bases, leaving 8 bases of the junction unmatched. The CDR3 loop spans 14 amino acids. The CDR3 loop reads CASSSSTGRDGYTF. CDR3 DNA: TGTGCCAGCAGTTCCTCGACAGGGCGAGATGGCTACACCTTC.

This chain uses TRBV2 with TRBJ2-2; TRBD1 matches at 11 bases. This CDR3 is 22 amino acids long. CDR1 and CDR2 (germline): SNHLY, FYNNEI. Unmatched junction bases numbered 18, after V lost 3 bases and J lost 0 bases. The CDR3 nucleotides are TGTGCCAGCAGTGATGGGACAGGGGGTGGCTGGGAAATAATTACGAACACCGGGGAGCTGTTTTTT. Its protein is CASSDGTGGGWEIITNTGELFF.

This clone has only a few counts. The DNA for the CDR3 is TGTGCCAGCAGTTTACAGGCGGGAGGGAGTACCTTC. Translating it yields CASSLQAGGSTF. This chain uses TRBV28 with TRBJ1-2; D not resolved. Germline CDR1 MDHEN, CDR2 SYDVKM. The V end lost 2 bases, the J end lost 14 bases, and 15 bases lay between the germline ends. The CDR3 has 12 residues.

The gene calls are TRBV5-8 and TRBJ2-2; D is unresolved. The CDR3 is 14 residues long. V shed 1 base and J shed 2 bases, with 6 bases lying between them. From germline, CDR1 is SGHTS and CDR2 YDEGEE. CDR3 residues: CASSLRLNTGELFF. CDR3 nucleotide sequence: TGTGCCAGCAGCTTGCGACTCAACACCGGGGAGCTGTTTTTT.

V and J are TRBV28 and TRBJ1-1; maybe TRBD1 (6 bases). Trimming removed 4 bases from V and 2 bases from J, with 20 bases in between. CDR1 is MDHEN and CDR2 is SYDVKM in the germline V gene. The length of the CDR3 is 17 residues. CDR3 sequence reads: CASSSIGAGASNTEAFF. CDR3 sequence (DNA): TGTGCCAGCAGTTCTATTGGGGCAGGGGCCTCCAACACTGAAGCTTTCTTT.

In its sample, this clone was seen a few times. The chain carries TRBV28 and TRBJ2-3; perhaps TRBD1 as D (6 bases). The length of the CDR3 is 15 residues. Per germline, CDR1 MDHEN and CDR2 SYDVKM. V gave up 4 bases and J gave up 6 bases, with 17 bases separating them. CDR3 protein: CASSSYTQGSDTQYF. The DNA for the CDR3 is TGTGCCAGCAGTTCCTATACACAGGGTTCGGATACGCAGTATTTT.

This chain connects TRBV5-6 to TRBJ2-1, with 7 bases aligning to TRBD1. The CDR3 consists of 14 residues. CDR1 is SGHDT and CDR2 is YYEEEE in the germline V gene. With V trimmed by 4 bases and J by 5 bases, 6 bases remained unmatched. CDR3 DNA: TGTGCCAGCAGCCCAGGGGGTCTAAACAATGAGCAGTTCTTC. It specifies CASSPGGLNNEQFF.

This clone was seen only once. The genes are TRBV5-6 and TRBJ2-2; 7 positions agree with TRBD1. This CDR3 is 17 amino acids long. Trimming at V came to 3 bases and at J to 2 bases, leaving 10 bases not matched to a gene. The germline CDR1 and CDR2 sequences are SGHDT and YYEEEE. This chain's CDR3 is CASSSVLGQINTGELFF. The CDR3 bases are TGTGCCAGCAGCTCTGTTCTGGGACAGATAAACACCGGGGAGCTGTTTTTT.